Reported below is one TCR beta chain. This record comes from a study of cytomegalovirus exposure and HLA in healthy donors. 13 Jbeta primers and 60 Vbeta primers were used for the PCR. Assay: immunoSEQ multiplex PCR; the TCRdb copy retains only in-frame clones and omits some. Of approximately 190,000 clones listed, 87% are singletons. Sequencing used PBMCs. The clonotype originates from a boy under 10 years old in good health and CMV-seronegative.

DNA for the CDR3: TGTGCCAGCACCGGGACAGTGAACTACGAGCAGTACTTC. Translated, it gives CASTGTVNYEQYF. The rearrangement uses TRBV28 and TRBJ2-7; TRBD1 matches at 7 bases. The CDR3 sequence is 13 residues long. Looked up from germline, CDR1 is MDHEN and CDR2 is SYDVKM. V gave up 7 bases and J gave up 3 bases; unmatched junction bases: 6.